The present T cell receptor beta chain was sequenced within a study of shared clonotypes between healthy human individuals. Across the study: Each donor had three CD4 naive, three CD4 memory, two CD8 naive and one CD8 memory plate.

The CDR3 loop spans 16 amino acids. Germline assignment: CDR1 SGHTA and CDR2 FQGNSA. Trimming took 5 bases from V and 5 from J; bases not matched to a gene: 13. Sorted-subset replicate PCR reactions contained 200 ng DNA, corresponding to some 29,000 T cell genomes. Repertoires were generated with immunoSEQ multiplex PCR, while TCRdb's copy carries only in-frame clones and drops some. Here the sample spans 2 million to 2.5 million clones, under 97% being singletons. What was sequenced was naive CD4+ T cells sorted from blood. Subset in this sample: CD45RA+ positively selected. The V gene is TRBV7-2, the J gene TRBJ2-5; TRBD2 agrees at 8 bases. The source is a man between 18 and 35 years old in good health. CDR3 nucleotide sequence: TGTGCCAGCAGCCTAGGATGGGCGGGAGGAGCGGAGACCCAGTACTTC. Translating it yields CASSLGWAGGAETQYF. The full variable domain, rest sourced from reference TRBV7-2 and TRBJ2-5, is GAGVSQSPSNKVTEKGKDVELRCDPISGHTALYWYRQSLGQGLEFLIYFQGNSAPDKSGLPSDRFSAERTGGSVSTLTIQRTQQEDSAVYLCASSLGWAGGAETQYFGPGTRLLVL.